These 30 T cell receptor beta chains came from one sample sequenced in a study of T cells in tuberculosis. Time point specified: new active TB diagnosis, blood taken before or within 7 days of starting treatment. Sequenced by immunoSEQ multiplex PCR; TCRdb stores in-frame clones only, minus some. The table lists under 45,000 clones, more than 85% of them singletons, with approximately 2.3% in the top ten. The specimen was PBMCs, collected at tuberculosis diagnosis. The receptors here all came from an adult with tuberculosis.

The rearrangement links TRBV6-1 to TRBJ1-2; tentatively, D is TRBD1 (6 bases). Germline assignment: CDR1 MNHNS and CDR2 SASEGT. CDR3 size: 15 residues. Trimming removed 1 base at V and 0 bases at J, with 9 bases between. CDR3 sequence: CASSEEGGANYGYTF. The CDR3 coding sequence is TGTGCCAGCAGTGAAGAAGGGGGGGCTAACTATGGCTACACCTTC.

This sequence joins TRBV9 and TRBJ2-2; 7 bases are a match to TRBD1. Germline CDR1 and CDR2: SGDLS and YYNGEE. This CDR3 has 15 amino acids. V dropped 2 bases and J dropped 1; count of bases not matched to a gene: 2. CDR3 sequence: CASSVRGQNTGELFF. The CDR3 DNA sequence: TGTGCCAGCAGCGTGAGGGGGCAGAACACCGGGGAGCTGTTTTTT.

This chain uses TRBV5-6 with TRBJ2-6, with D possibly matching TRBD1 (6 bases). This CDR3 is 12 amino acids long. V gave up 4 bases and J gave up 10 bases, with 9 bases separating them. CDR1 and CDR2 (germline): SGHDT, YYEEEE. The CDR3 nucleotides are TGTGCCAGCAGCCCGACAGGTAACGTCCTGACTTTC. Amino acids: CASSPTGNVLTF.

J is TRBJ2-7 and V is TRBV10-1; maybe TRBD2 (5 bases). Trimming stripped 1 base from V and 7 bases from J, with 11 bases between. The CDR3 is 13 residues long. Germline V CDR1 and CDR2: WNHNN, SYGVQD (reference sequence). The CDR3 sequence: CASSEWRTGEQYV. CDR3 nucleotides: TGCGCCAGCAGTGAGTGGAGGACGGGTGAGCAGTACGTC.

This clone was detected once. The V call is TRBV6-1, the J call TRBJ1-2, with 7 bases matching TRBD1. The CDR3 contains 13 residues. J gave up 8 bases and V 7 bases, and 10 bases lay outside the gene matches. Germline V gene lookup returns CDR1 MNHNS and CDR2 SASEGT. The CDR3 region is CASIPTGQKGYTF. CDR3 DNA: TGTGCCAGCATCCCGACAGGGCAAAAAGGCTACACCTTC.

The chain couples TRBV18 to TRBJ2-3, with TRBD1 identical over 9 bases. The CDR3 has 15 residues. Germline-derived CDR1 and CDR2 are KGHSH and LQKENI. Trimming cost V 3 bases and J 6 bases; bases outside gene matches: 7. CDR3 sequence reads: CASSPRTGVHDTQYF. In DNA, the CDR3 is TGTGCCAGCTCACCTAGGACAGGGGTGCATGATACGCAGTATTTT.

The rearrangement joins TRBV5-4 to TRBJ2-7; 9 nucleotides align to TRBD1. The CDR3 loop spans 15 amino acids. V lost 4 bases to trimming and J lost 5 bases; unmatched junction nucleotides: 10. CDR1 and CDR2 from the germline V gene are SGHNT and YYREEE (reference sequence). The CDR3 spells CASSLVGTGRHEQYF. As DNA, the CDR3 is TGTGCCAGCAGCCTCGTAGGGACAGGGCGACACGAGCAGTACTTC.

V usage is TRBV11-2 and J usage is TRBJ2-7; TRBD1 matches at 9 bases. This CDR3 contains 17 residues. Looked up from germline, CDR1 is SGHAT and CDR2 is FQNNGV. V was clipped by 4 bases and J by 1 base; unmatched bases: 11. As DNA, the CDR3 is TGTGCCAGCAGCTCAATCACCGGGACAGGGAAGTCCTACGAGCAGTACTTC. Translation: CASSSITGTGKSYEQYF.

The V and J genes are TRBV4-3 and TRBJ2-2; TRBD2 aligns across 9 bases. The V gene's germline CDR1 is LGHNA and CDR2 YSLEER. The V segment lost 0 bases and the J segment 3 bases; nucleotides outside the gene matches: 5. The CDR3 has 17 amino acids. In DNA form, the CDR3 reads TGCGCCAGCAGCCAAGATAGCGGGGGCGCGTACACCGGGGAGCTGTTTTTT. Translated: CASSQDSGGAYTGELFF.

V is TRBV6-5 and J is TRBJ1-2; 9 bases match TRBD1. Germline CDR1 reads MNHEY; CDR2 reads SVGAGI. The CDR3 extends over 15 amino acids. J gave up 2 bases and V 6 bases, and 7 bases lay outside the gene matches. The CDR3 loop is CASRPAGTGNYGYTF. The CDR3 coding sequence is TGTGCCAGCAGACCCGCCGGGACAGGGAACTATGGCTACACCTTC.

The chain links TRBV6-1 to TRBJ1-1; D remains ambiguous. The V gene lost 0 bases and the J gene lost 1 base, with 9 bases spanning the gap. The CDR3 sequence is 15 residues long. CDR1 and CDR2 (germline): MNHNS, SASEGT. The CDR3 spells CASSEARGRNTEAFF. For the CDR3, the DNA is TGTGCCAGCAGTGAAGCGCGCGGGCGGAACACTGAAGCTTTCTTT.

The chain links TRBV5-8 to TRBJ1-4, with D possibly matching TRBD1 (5 bases). The CDR3 is 15 amino acids. Germline CDR1 reads SGHTS; CDR2 reads YDEGEE. Trimming removed 3 bases from V and 2 bases from J, with 11 bases in between. The CDR3 sequence: CASSSRGGTNEKLFF. The CDR3 DNA sequence: TGTGCCAGCAGCTCAAGGGGAGGCACTAATGAAAAACTGTTTTTT.

The V gene is TRBV19, the J gene TRBJ1-2; D is undetermined. The CDR3 runs 15 residues. V gave up 1 base and J gave up 1 base, with 10 bases separating them. Germline V gene lookup returns CDR1 LNHDA and CDR2 SQIVND (reference sequence). CDR3 amino acids: CASSIVEPGNYGYTF. The CDR3 DNA is TGTGCCAGTAGTATAGTAGAGCCGGGTAACTATGGCTACACCTTC.

The chain recombines TRBV19 with TRBJ1-2, with D possibly TRBD1 on 6 matching bases. The CDR3 consists of 13 residues. Trimming cost V 7 bases and J 2 bases, with 11 bases left between them. Germline V CDR1 and CDR2: LNHDA, SQIVND (reference sequence). The CDR3 coding sequence is TGTGCCAGTAACGATGGACAGAACTATGGCTACACCTTC. This codes for CASNDGQNYGYTF.

As DNA, the CDR3 is TGCGCCAGCAGCCAAGAGCTCCCGGGACAGGGACGGGACGAGCAGTACTTC. It is translated as CASSQELPGQGRDEQYF. This sequence joins TRBV4-3 and TRBJ2-7; 9 nucleotides match TRBD1. The V gene end was trimmed by 0 bases and the J gene end by 5 bases; junction bases not matched to a gene: 11. The germline V gene encodes CDR1 LGHNA and CDR2 YSLEER. The length of the CDR3 is 17 residues.

V gene TRBV28 combines with J gene TRBJ2-7, with TRBD2 identical over 13 bases. The junction had 6 bases not matched to a gene; V was cut back by 5 bases and J by 2 bases. The CDR3 totals 16 residues. In germline, CDR1 is MDHEN, CDR2 SYDVKM. CDR3 residues: CASSGTSGGETYEQYV. Here the CDR3 DNA reads TGTGCCAGCAGTGGTACTAGCGGGGGGGAGACCTACGAGCAGTACGTC.

Of note for this clone: Other DNA variants within this sample encode the same CDR3. This chain joins TRBV6-6 and TRBJ2-3; D gene unclear. This CDR3 comprises 12 residues. The germline gives CDR1 MNHNY, CDR2 SVGAGI (reference sequence). V was clipped by 2 bases and J by 4 bases, with 4 bases between them. The CDR3, as DNA: TGTGCCAGCAGTTACGGGCCAGATACGCAGTATTTT. Its protein is CASSYGPDTQYF.

The genes are TRBV7-6 and TRBJ2-2; 13 nucleotides match TRBD2. Germline V gene lookup returns CDR1 SGHVS and CDR2 FNYEAQ. J gave up 4 bases and V 4 bases, and 0 bases lay outside the gene matches. The CDR3 runs to 15 residues. CDR3: CASSWTSGGTGELFF. The CDR3 DNA reads as TGTGCCAGCAGCTGGACTAGCGGGGGCACCGGGGAGCTGTTTTTT.

Points on this clone: The junction departs from germline at one end; a sequencing error may be responsible. V gene TRBV9 combines with J gene TRBJ2-1; 8 positions match TRBD1. The CDR3 is made up of 15 amino acids. Germline V gives CDR1 SGDLS, CDR2 YYNGEE. The CDR3 loop is CASSSGDRSFNEQFF. CDR3 bases: TGTGCCAGCAGCTCCGGGGACAGGTCCTTCAATGAGCAGTTCTTC.

V gene TRBV25-1 combines with J gene TRBJ1-5; 12 nucleotides align to TRBD1. With 4 bases clipped from V and 6 bases from J, the junction kept 1 base outside the gene matches. Germline V gene lookup returns CDR1 MGHDK and CDR2 SYGVNS. The CDR3 extends over 14 amino acids. The DNA of the CDR3 is TGTGCCAGCAGTGGGGGACAGGGGGCTCAGCCCCAGCATTTT. Translated: CASSGGQGAQPQHF.

The rearrangement joins TRBV2 to TRBJ1-6; 8 bases match TRBD1. The V and J ends lost 2 bases and 4 bases, in that order; junction bases with no gene match: 4. CDR3 size: 16 residues. Per the germline V gene, CDR1 is SNHLY and CDR2 is FYNNEI. The CDR3 protein is CASSERQGLYNSPLHF. The CDR3 region has the DNA TGTGCCAGCAGTGAACGACAGGGGCTTTATAATTCACCCCTCCACTTT.

The rearrangement links TRBV15 to TRBJ1-1; 9 bases agree with TRBD1. The CDR3 has 16 amino acids. Per the germline V gene, CDR1 is LNHNV and CDR2 is YYDKDF (reference sequence). The trim removed 2 bases at V and 9 bases at J, leaving 13 bases unmatched. The CDR3 sequence is CATSRSRDYRGRQAFF. CDR3 in DNA: TGTGCCACCAGCAGATCCAGGGATTACAGGGGGCGCCAAGCTTTCTTT.

This chain uses TRBV28 with TRBJ1-5; D unresolved. This CDR3 comprises 15 residues. Trimming took off 0 bases at V and 5 bases at J, with 11 bases between the two ends. Germline assignment: CDR1 MDHEN and CDR2 SYDVKM. CDR3 nucleotide sequence: TGTGCCAGCAGTTTATGGAGGCAGAGAGATCAGCCCCAGCATTTT. This encodes CASSLWRQRDQPQHF.

The table lists this clone with a few counts. The chain couples TRBV4-3 to TRBJ1-4, with 11 bases aligning to TRBD1. The CDR3 sequence is 21 residues long. V lost 3 bases and J lost 0; bases outside the gene matches: 15. Germline V lookup: CDR1 LGHNA, CDR2 YSLEER. The CDR3 DNA reads TGCGCCAGCAGCCAGGGGCCCCAAGGGACAGGGGGAATTGCAACTAATGAAAAACTGTTTTTT. It encodes CASSQGPQGTGGIATNEKLFF.

The genes are TRBV10-1 and TRBJ2-7, with 7 positions matching TRBD1. The CDR3 has 14 amino acids. V was pared by 5 bases and J by 7 bases, with 11 bases of the junction left unmatched. Per germline, CDR1 WNHNN and CDR2 SYGVQD (reference sequence). CDR3 sequence (DNA): TGCGCCAGCAGTCAAAAAAGGCAGGGGGTTGAGCAGTACTTC. It yields the protein CASSQKRQGVEQYF.

The chain combines TRBV12-5 with TRBJ1-2, with a tentative D call TRBD1 (5 bases). There are 13 residues in the CDR3. Trimming removed 2 bases from V and 2 bases from J, with 6 bases in between. Germline loops: CDR1 LGHNT, CDR2 FRNRAP. The CDR3 sequence: CASGLKGNYGYTF. CDR3 DNA sequence: TGTGCTAGTGGTTTGAAGGGGAACTATGGCTACACCTTC.

The chain couples TRBV6-1 to TRBJ2-7, with TRBD1 as a possible D gene (5 bases). The germline gives CDR1 MNHNS, CDR2 SASEGT. The CDR3 sequence is 15 residues long. Deletions cut 0 bases from V and 0 bases from J, with 9 bases between. The DNA of the CDR3 is TGTGCCAGCAGTGAAGCGCTTGACAGCTCCTACGAGCAGTACGTC. Protein: CASSEALDSSYEQYV.

This clone has just one count. This chain joins TRBV7-2 and TRBJ1-2; the D gene is possibly TRBD1 (6 bases). The CDR3 length is 13 residues. Germline-derived CDR1 and CDR2 are SGHTA and FQGNSA. Deletions cut 3 bases from V and 4 bases from J, with 9 bases between. The CDR3 reads CASSFDRTYGYTF. CDR3 DNA: TGTGCCAGCAGCTTTGACAGGACCTATGGCTACACCTTC.

This clone was recorded once. DNA of the CDR3: TGTGCCAGTAGTGTAACAGGGGGCGCGGGGGAAAAACTGTTTTTT. Encoded protein: CASSVTGGAGEKLFF. V and J are TRBV19 and TRBJ1-4; 9 bases align to TRBD1. The CDR3 length is 15 residues. Germline CDR1 LNHDA, CDR2 SQIVND (reference sequence). Trimming cost V 5 bases and J 8 bases; bases outside gene matches: 9. The variable domain in full, with the rest retrieved from reference TRBV19 and TRBJ1-4, is DGGITQSPKYLFRKEGQNVTLSCEQNLNHDAMYWYRQDPGQGLRLIYYSQIVNDFQKGDIAEGYSVSREKKESFPLTVTSAQKNPTAFYLCASSVTGGAGEKLFFGSGTQLSVL.

V usage is TRBV7-2 and J usage is TRBJ1-5, with 7 positions matching TRBD1. Looked up from germline, CDR1 is SGHTA and CDR2 is FQGNSA. CDR3 size: 13 residues. J was trimmed by 5 bases and V by 6 bases; bases with no gene match: 4. The CDR3 nucleotides read TGTGCCAGCAGTTACAGGGGCGATCAGCCCCAGCATTTT. This encodes CASSYRGDQPQHF.